This is a list of T cell receptor beta chains from one sample in a study of cytomegalovirus exposure and HLA in healthy donors. Some clones are missing from TCRdb's copy, which holds only in-frame ones; the method was immunoSEQ multiplex PCR. This sample lists over 100,000 clones; its ten largest clones have 3.7%. The sequencing input was PBMCs. Source of these receptors: a man under 40 in good health and CMV-seronegative. Each CDR3 is given without its conserved first and last residue.

j_call | v_call | cdr3_aa
TRBJ2-1 | TRBV5-1 | ASRAGTGSNNEQF
TRBJ1-1 | TRBV4-1 | ASSQDISNTEAF
TRBJ1-2 | TRBV7-2 | ASSQSGYGYT
TRBJ2-3 | TRBV7-2 | ASSLVGGGTDTQY
TRBJ2-1 | TRBV5-1 | ASSSLAGTWGEQF
NA | TRBV6-5 | ASSTSGGAPYEQY
TRBJ2-1 | TRBV5-1 | ASSLGERSNEQF
TRBJ2-7 | TRBV7-8 | ASSLGQGGEQY
TRBJ2-7 | TRBV29-1 | SVGQGVPYEQY
TRBJ2-7 | TRBV11-2 | ASSLGGQPSEEQY
TRBJ1-2 | TRBV28 | ASRGDRGFPLYGYT
TRBJ2-1 | TRBV5-1 | ASSLTVLPTYNEQF
TRBJ1-2 | TRBV14 | ASSLRTRADGYT
TRBJ1-1 | TRBV14 | ASSQGFGREAF
TRBJ1-2 | TRBV5-1 | ASSSLTGPPYGYT
TRBJ2-1 | TRBV5-1 | ASSLTLAENEQF
TRBJ2-5 | TRBV2 | ASSDQAGGGETQY
TRBJ2-1 | TRBV5-1 | ASSLVGRGTYNEQF
TRBJ1-1 | TRBV20-1 | SAIMNTEAF
TRBJ2-1 | TRBV4-1 | ASSQPTSGHNEQF
TRBJ2-6 | TRBV28 | ASSTPGANVLT
TRBJ2-2 | TRBV7-2 | ASSGTGGPTGELF
TRBJ2-7 | TRBV5-6 | ASSWRTGRYEQY
TRBJ2-6 | TRBV2 | AGTTTGAGSSGANVLT
TRBJ2-3 | TRBV19 | ASSITGVDTQY
TRBJ1-1 | TRBV11-3 | ASSFTGGTEAF
TRBJ2-3 | TRBV6-1 | ATRATGGSVDTQY
TRBJ2-1 | TRBV6-1 | ASFSRGDEQF
TRBJ2-1 | TRBV19 | ASSGWRGSSYNEQF
TRBJ2-5 | TRBV7-2 | ASRERQGDETQY
TRBJ2-5 | TRBV19 | ASSSEGALETQY
TRBJ2-5 | TRBV5-1 | ASSLGGQGGAETQY
TRBJ2-7 | TRBV15 | ATSTRSRGPSYEQY
TRBJ2-4 | TRBV25-1 | ASSPLGLAGGNH
TRBJ2-1 | TRBV5-4 | ASSGRLAGFFNEQF
TRBJ1-2 | TRBV4-2 | ASSQDLTGYGYT
TRBJ2-3 | TRBV4-2 | ASSTTRSTTQY
TRBJ2-3 | TRBV6-5 | ASSYLAIAGADTQY
TRBJ1-2 | TRBV12-5 | ASGLVLKEQGGYT
TRBJ2-7 | TRBV27 | ASSIQGAGGYERY
TRBJ2-7 | TRBV18 | ASSPILLAPEEQY
TRBJ2-7 | TRBV11-2 | ASSLLGTGGEQY
TRBJ1-4 | TRBV18 | ASSLGDTVSEKLF
TRBJ2-7 | TRBV6-1 | ASRASRDRGHEQY
TRBJ2-1 | TRBV5-4 | ASSPGQGTYNEQF
TRBJ1-4 | TRBV7-6 | ASSLETRGEKLF
TRBJ1-1 | TRBV7-9 | ASSLPGDTEAF
TRBJ1-3 | TRBV7-7 | ASSSQGANSSGNTIY
TRBJ2-7 | TRBV7-2 | ASSSQVYEQY
TRBJ2-3 | TRBV4-1 | ASTQGGGPEDTQY
TRBJ2-7 | TRBV14 | ASRQGFSYEQY
TRBJ1-2 | TRBV6-1 | ASSPREYGYT
TRBJ2-5 | TRBV9 | ASSVGLTNPGTQY
TRBJ1-2 | TRBV19 | ASSRQGGLTGYT
TRBJ2-3 | TRBV6-4 | ASSEGGGTDTQY
TRBJ2-7 | TRBV2 | ASSGEGEQY
TRBJ2-5 | TRBV7-9 | ASSPETKTQY
TRBJ2-6 | TRBV19 | ASSTYSGANVLT
TRBJ1-3 | TRBV25-1 | ASSKTGSRNTIY